Given below is one TCR beta chain in context. Its antigen is not known. At one of its ends the junction is not consistent with the germline gene, which may arise from a read error. Clones were sequenced by immunoSEQ multiplex PCR, and TCRdb holds only the in-frame ones, with some missing. The sample includes tens of thousands of clones, 91% of them seen just once. These data come from a study of OX40 agonist ivuxolimab in advanced cancers. About the research overall: The group had a mean age of 60 years, ranged from 23 to 79, and was 80% to 90% male. Prior checkpoint blockade (anti-PD-1, anti-PD-L1 or anti-CTLA-4) was permitted; under 50% had it. Study-level results: Low normalized clonal expansion also occurred in some nonresponding patients.

The CDR3 sequence is 13 residues long. Germline V lookup: CDR1 SEHNR, CDR2 FQNEAQ (reference sequence). This receptor was identified in an adult with an advanced solid tumor such as melanoma, head and neck, liver or kidney cancer. V and J are TRBV7-9 and TRBJ2-7, with no clear D. The input for sequencing was CD4+ or CD8+ T cells sorted from blood, taken in a trial of the OX40 agonist ivuxolimab. CDR3 bases: TGTGCCAGCAGCTTAAGCCTTCCCTACGAGCAGTGCTTC. It specifies CASSLSLPYEQCF. Together with reference TRBV7-9 and TRBJ2-7, the CDR3 gives the full variable domain: DTGVSQNPRHKITKRGQNVTFRCDPISEHNRLYWYRQTLGQGPEFLTYFQNEAQLEKSRLLSDRFSAERPKGSFSTLEIQRTEQGDSAMYLCASSLSLPYEQCFGPGTRLTVT.